One sample yielded the 25 T cell receptor beta chains listed below, sequenced in a study of blood T cell repertoires in COVID-19. The assay was immunoSEQ multiplex PCR, and TCRdb's table has in-frame clones only and misses some. The sample consists of about 190,000 clones, nearly 90% of them appearing once. The sample comprised peripheral blood. These receptors were collected from a man aged 50 to 60 with acute or convalescent COVID-19.

The rearrangement uses TRBV7-9 and TRBJ1-1; D ambiguous. Looked up from germline, CDR1 is SEHNR and CDR2 is FQNEAQ (reference sequence). The CDR3 loop spans 12 amino acids. V was pared by 2 bases and J by 6 bases, with 7 bases between. CDR3 protein: CASSLLEPEAFF. CDR3 nucleotide sequence: TGTGCCAGCAGCTTATTGGAGCCTGAAGCTTTCTTT.

The chain joins TRBV19 to TRBJ2-1; D remains unclear. The CDR3 has 15 residues. V shed 5 bases and J shed 0 bases, with 11 bases lying between them. Germline V gene sequence: CDR1 LNHDA, CDR2 SQIVND (reference sequence). Written as DNA, the CDR3 is TGTGCCAGTAGTGGTGCCCCGAGCTCCTACAATGAGCAGTTCTTC. It codes for CASSGAPSSYNEQFF.

CDR3 DNA sequence: TGTGCCAGCAGTCCTCCGGAGGGAGGGCCCCAGCATTTT. The encoded protein is CASSPPEGGPQHF. J is TRBJ1-5 and V is TRBV28, with D unresolved. Germline CDR1 is MDHEN and CDR2 is SYDVKM. The CDR3 has 13 amino acids. Trimming took 5 bases from V and 9 from J, leaving 14 bases between them.

The chain recombines TRBV4-2 with TRBJ2-1, with a possible D match to TRBD2 (5 bases). The CDR3 contains 13 residues. V gave up 1 base and J gave up 6 bases, with 7 bases separating them. Germline assignment: CDR1 LGHNA and CDR2 YNFKEQ. This chain's CDR3 is CASSQVLANEQFF. The CDR3 nucleotides read TGTGCCAGCAGCCAAGTGCTAGCCAATGAGCAGTTCTTC.

The chain recombines TRBV2 with TRBJ2-1, with 10 bases lining up with TRBD1. V trimming: 6 bases; J trimming: 8 bases; junction bases outside the gene matches: 10. Germline-derived CDR1 and CDR2 are SNHLY and FYNNEI. The length of the CDR3 is 15 residues. CDR3 coding DNA: TGTGCCAGCAGCGGCGCGGGACAGGGGTTTGATGAGCAGTTCTTC. Translation gives CASSGAGQGFDEQFF.

The chain recombines TRBV7-6 with TRBJ2-2; TRBD2 might be the D (5 bases). Germline CDR1 reads SGHVS; CDR2 reads FNYEAQ. CDR3 length: 15 residues. Trimming removed 3 bases at V and 3 bases at J, with 11 bases between. CDR3 nucleotides: TGTGCCAGCAGCTTGGGCGGGTCCGACACCGGGGAGCTGTTTTTT. Translating it yields CASSLGGSDTGELFF. Complete variable domain (other parts from reference TRBV7-6 and TRBJ2-2): GAGVSQSPRYKVTKRGQDVALRCDPISGHVSLYWYRQALGQGPEFLTYFNYEAQQDKSGLPNDRFSAERPEGSISTLTIQRTEQRDSAMYRCASSLGGSDTGELFFGEGSRLTVL.

The CDR3 nucleotides read TGTGCCAGCAGCGTGGGGACAGGGGGCTTCCGAAACTATGGCTACACCTTC. This sequence encodes CASSVGTGGFRNYGYTF. The chain recombines TRBV9 with TRBJ1-2, with 12 bases matching TRBD1. The CDR3 extends over 17 amino acids. The J segment lost 2 bases and the V segment lost 2 bases, leaving 7 bases of the junction unmatched. Germline CDR1 SGDLS, CDR2 YYNGEE.

The chain is built from TRBV9 and TRBJ2-4; the match to TRBD1 covers 7 bases. The CDR3 contains 14 residues. Germline lookup yields CDR1 SGDLS and CDR2 YYNGEE. V gave up 3 bases and J gave up 1 base; unmatched junction bases: 1. CDR3 sequence reads: CASSEGAAKNIQYF. The CDR3 DNA reads TGTGCCAGCAGCGAGGGGGCTGCCAAAAACATTCAGTACTTC.

The sample holds a few counts of this clone. This chain joins TRBV28 and TRBJ1-2, with a weak D call TRBD1 (5 bases). The CDR3 length is 13 residues. Trimming cost V 4 bases and J 3 bases, with 9 bases left between them. Germline CDR1 is MDHEN and CDR2 is SYDVKM. DNA for the CDR3: TGTGCCAGCAGTTCTCCCAGGGACTATGGCTACACCTTC. This codes for CASSSPRDYGYTF.

This clone was detected a few times. The V gene is TRBV7-9, the J gene TRBJ2-1, with TRBD2 matching over 8 bases. Trimming removed 2 bases from V and 3 bases from J; junction bases left unmatched: 6. The CDR3 sequence is 16 residues long. Germline V gives CDR1 SEHNR, CDR2 FQNEAQ (reference sequence). CDR3 amino acids: CASSLRRGGFYNEQFF. The CDR3 DNA follows: TGTGCCAGCAGCTTACGTCGGGGGGGCTTCTACAATGAGCAGTTCTTC.

In regard to this clone: Distinct nucleotide sequences in the sample also encode this CDR3. The J gene is TRBJ1-1, the V gene TRBV18; TRBD1 is a possible D gene (6 bases). The V gene lost 1 base and the J gene lost 3 bases, with 6 bases spanning the gap. Germline V lookup: CDR1 KGHSH, CDR2 LQKENI. The CDR3 runs to 13 residues. The CDR3 DNA reads TGTGCCAGCTCACCACAGGGGGACACTGAAGCTTTCTTT. Translation gives CASSPQGDTEAFF. The variable domain in full, completed from reference TRBV18 and TRBJ1-1, reads NAGVMQNPRHLVRRRGQEARLRCSPMKGHSHVYWYRQLPEEGLKFMVYLQKENIIDESGMPKERFSAEFPKEGPSILRIQQVVRGDSAAYFCASSPQGDTEAFFGQGTRLTVV.

This clone was detected a few times. The chain carries TRBV11-2 and TRBJ1-2, with 9 bases aligning to TRBD1. With 3 bases clipped from V and 4 bases from J, the junction kept 3 bases outside the gene matches. The CDR3 runs 14 residues. The germline CDR1 and CDR2 sequences are SGHAT and FQNNGV. The CDR3 DNA follows: TGTGCCAGCAGCTTGGACAGGGGAGCCTATGGCTACACCTTC. Protein: CASSLDRGAYGYTF.

CDR3: CASSPRDRGHTGELFF. Here the CDR3 DNA reads TGTGCCAGCAGCCCACGGGACAGGGGACACACCGGGGAGCTGTTTTTT. V and J are TRBV3-1 (or the pseudogene TRBV3-2) and TRBJ2-2; TRBD1 matches 10 bases. The V gene's germline CDR1 is LGHDT and CDR2 YNNKEL (reference sequence). This CDR3 region has 16 residues. V gave up 4 bases and J gave up 3 bases; unmatched junction bases: 5.

The rearrangement uses TRBV21-1 and TRBJ2-7; TRBD2 was called by the table and not checked on the DNA. TRBV21-1 is listed as a pseudogene. This CDR3 contains 15 residues. This CDR3 is CASSKGGGSDYEQYF. In DNA form, the CDR3 reads TGTGCCAGCAGCAAAGGGGGTGGTAGCGATTACGAGCAGTACTTC.

The V call is TRBV12-3 or TRBV12-4, the J call TRBJ1-1; D remains ambiguous. With 7 bases removed from V and 11 bases from J, the gap between germline ends came to 14 bases. This CDR3 is 11 amino acids long. In nucleotides, the CDR3 is TGTGCCAGCATAGAGGGTACCCGGGCTTTCTTT. This codes for CASIEGTRAFF.

This CDR3 is CASSSGRYNEQFF. The DNA for the CDR3 is TGCGCCAGCAGTAGCGGAAGGTACAATGAGCAGTTCTTC. The V and J genes are TRBV10-1 and TRBJ2-1; a possible D gene is TRBD2 (5 bases). The germline V and J ends were trimmed by 5 bases and 4 bases, with 9 bases remaining between them. Germline V gene lookup returns CDR1 WNHNN and CDR2 SYGVQD (reference sequence). This CDR3 is built from 13 residues.

There are a few counts of this clone. This chain joins TRBV6-1 and TRBJ1-5; D not certain. The CDR3 covers 13 residues. Germline lookup yields CDR1 MNHNS and CDR2 SASEGT. The V gene lost 3 bases and the J gene lost 7 bases, with 10 bases spanning the gap. The chain's CDR3 is CASSEILGQPQHF. The CDR3 nucleotides read TGTGCCAGCAGTGAGATCCTCGGGCAGCCCCAGCATTTT.

V is TRBV19 and J is TRBJ2-1; 11 positions agree with TRBD2. Per germline, CDR1 LNHDA and CDR2 SQIVND (reference sequence). This CDR3 is 17 amino acids long. Unmatched junction bases numbered 5, after V lost 4 bases and J lost 0 bases. In nucleotides, the CDR3 is TGTGCCAGTAGTAGCCCCACTAGCGGGAGCTCCTACAATGAGCAGTTCTTC. Its protein is CASSSPTSGSSYNEQFF.

This clone was seen a single time. V gene TRBV9 combines with J gene TRBJ2-6, with D tentatively TRBD2 (5 bases). The CDR3 is 15 residues long. From germline, CDR1 is SGDLS and CDR2 YYNGEE. With 0 bases removed from V and 4 bases from J, the gap between germline ends came to 8 bases. CDR3 sequence: CASSVVGGGANVLTF. The DNA of the CDR3 is TGTGCCAGCAGCGTAGTCGGAGGAGGGGCCAACGTCCTGACTTTC.

CDR3 DNA sequence: TGCGCCAGCAGTGAGTTAAGGGGTCAGCCCCAGCATTTT. Translation gives CASSELRGQPQHF. The gene calls are TRBV10-1 and TRBJ1-5; weak D call: TRBD1 (5 bases). Trimming left V 1 base short and J 6 bases short, with 7 bases between. From germline, CDR1 is WNHNN and CDR2 SYGVQD (reference sequence). The CDR3 totals 13 residues.

Only one count was recorded for this clone. The chain employs TRBV5-1 and TRBJ1-4; 7 bases are a match to TRBD1. Germline trimming cut 5 bases from V and 5 bases from J; bases unmatched to any gene: 9. Germline CDR1 reads SGHRS; CDR2 reads YFSETQ. The CDR3 is made up of 15 amino acids. The DNA of the CDR3 is TGCGCCAGCAGTCAACCGGGACAGACAAATGAAAAACTGTTTTTT. It codes for CASSQPGQTNEKLFF. Full variable domain (remainder filled in from reference TRBV5-1 and TRBJ1-4): KAGVTQTPRYLIKTRGQQVTLSCSPISGHRSVSWYQQTPGQGLQFLFEYFSETQRNKGNFPGRFSGRQFSNSRSEMNVSTLELGDSALYLCASSQPGQTNEKLFFGSGTQLSVL.

Only a few counts were recorded for this clone. V gene TRBV27 combines with J gene TRBJ2-7; 14 positions match TRBD2. V lost 5 bases to trimming and J lost 3 bases; unmatched junction nucleotides: 12. Germline V CDR1 and CDR2: MNHEY, SMNVEV (reference sequence). CDR3 length: 18 residues. The CDR3 DNA sequence: TGTGCCAGCAGTGGGCGAGCGGGACTAGCGGGAGTAGGCTACGAGCAGTACTTC. This gives the protein CASSGRAGLAGVGYEQYF.

V is TRBV13 and J is TRBJ1-3; possibly TRBD1 for D (5 bases). V lost 0 bases, J lost 5 bases, and 14 bases lay in between. The germline gives CDR1 PRHDT, CDR2 FYEKMQ (reference sequence). This CDR3 is built from 16 residues. The CDR3 region has the DNA TGTGCCAGCAGCTTAGGCCGGTGGGGCTCAAGAAACACCATATATTTT. This encodes CASSLGRWGSRNTIYF.

The gene calls are TRBV27 and TRBJ1-6; TRBD1 matches at 10 bases. The germline gives CDR1 MNHEY, CDR2 SMNVEV (reference sequence). There are 17 residues in the CDR3. The V and J ends lost 4 bases and 9 bases, in that order; junction bases with no gene match: 12. CDR3 region: CASSYQLRTGGGSPLHF. CDR3 nucleotide sequence: TGTGCCAGCAGTTACCAACTACGGACAGGGGGGGGTTCACCCCTCCACTTT.

The rearrangement uses TRBV29-1 and TRBJ1-1, with D uncertain. V lost 0 bases to trimming and J lost 1 base, with 9 bases between them. The CDR3 length is 14 residues. The V gene's germline CDR1 is SQVTM and CDR2 ANQGSEA. The DNA for the CDR3 is TGCAGCGTTGAAGATCGCGGAAAGAACACTGAAGCTTTCTTT. Translation gives CSVEDRGKNTEAFF.